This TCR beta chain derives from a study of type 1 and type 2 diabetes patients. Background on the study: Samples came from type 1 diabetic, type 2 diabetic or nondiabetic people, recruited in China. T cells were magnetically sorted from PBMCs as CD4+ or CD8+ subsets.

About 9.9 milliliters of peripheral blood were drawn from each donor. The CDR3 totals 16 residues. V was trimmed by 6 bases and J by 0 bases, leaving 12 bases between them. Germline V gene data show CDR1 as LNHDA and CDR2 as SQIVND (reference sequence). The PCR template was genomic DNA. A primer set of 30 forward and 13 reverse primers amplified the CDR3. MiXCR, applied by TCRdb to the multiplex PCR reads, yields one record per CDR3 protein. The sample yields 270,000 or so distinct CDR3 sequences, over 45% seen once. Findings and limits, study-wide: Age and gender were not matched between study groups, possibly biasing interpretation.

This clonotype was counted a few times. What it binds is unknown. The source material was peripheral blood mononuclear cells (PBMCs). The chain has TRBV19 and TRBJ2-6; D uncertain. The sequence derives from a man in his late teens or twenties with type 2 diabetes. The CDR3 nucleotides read TGTGCCAGTAGCAACCCACCCGGCTCTGGGGCCAACGTCCTGACTTTC. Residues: CASSNPPGSGANVLTF.